This T cell receptor (beta chain) was identified in a study of cytomegalovirus exposure and HLA in healthy donors. Healthy donors of bone marrow made up the group. Trimming left V 9 bases short and J 6 bases short, with 26 bases between. This CDR3 has 16 residues. The germline V gene has CDR1 SNHLY and CDR2 FYNNEI. Study-wide results and limits: Cytomegalovirus association was listed for 164 TCR beta chains. A link between a missense DCLRE1C variant and TCR beta V- and J-gene trimming emerged from a later analysis.

Primers included in the PCR were 60 Vbeta and 13 Jbeta primers. Sequencing used immunoSEQ multiplex PCR; TCRdb keeps in-frame clones, though not all of them. This table has approximately 180,000 clones, around 81% appearing once. This clone was seen just once. Antigen specificity is unknown. The sequenced sample consisted of PBMCs. The sequence was collected from a young woman in good health and CMV-seropositive. This chain connects TRBV2 to TRBJ1-1; possibly TRBD1 for D (6 bases). The CDR3 loop is CARNPGAESWVAEAFF. CDR3 DNA sequence: TGTGCCAGAAACCCAGGGGCTGAAAGTTGGGTCGCTGAAGCTTTCTTT. Drawing the rest from reference TRBV2 and TRBJ1-1, the complete variable domain is EPEVTQTPSHQVTQMGQEVILRCVPISNHLYFYWYRQILGQKVEFLVSFYNNEISEKSEIFDDQFSVERPDGSNFTLKIRSTKLEDSAMYFCARNPGAESWVAEAFFGQGTRLTVV.